The text below deals with one TCR beta chain. This sample is part of a study of cytomegalovirus exposure and HLA in healthy donors. The data were produced by immunoSEQ multiplex PCR, yet TCRdb's version contains in-frame clones alone and is incomplete. Of about 360,000 clones listed, approximately 90% were seen once; the top ten hold approximately 0.86%. The source of this sequence is a woman under 30 in good health and CMV-seronegative. The specimen was PBMCs.

The CDR3 sequence: CASSLTQLNTEAFF. In DNA form, the CDR3 reads TGTGCCAGCAGTTTAACACAGCTGAACACTGAAGCTTTCTTT. The V call is TRBV28, the J call TRBJ1-1; D uncertain. The CDR3 length is 14 residues. Germline V gene sequence: CDR1 MDHEN, CDR2 SYDVKM. Trimming cost V 2 bases and J 0 bases, with 7 bases left between them.